This T cell receptor beta chain was sequenced in a study of monozygotic twins with inflammatory bowel disease. Overall study findings and caveats: Lower sharing of clonotypes with other individuals was seen in IBD patients than in healthy twins. This was most marked in patients showing signs of disease activity. Any single strong signal or clonotype tied to IBD lacked support.

The template switching step added UMIs that contained a 6-nucleotide sample barcode. Reprocessing the 5' RACE reads, TCRdb reports a single entry for every CDR3 protein and omits DNA. The listing contains 350,000 to 550,000 distinct CDR3 sequences. About this clonotype itself: The antigen is unknown.

This CDR3 comprises 18 residues. Looked up from germline, CDR1 is MNHEY and CDR2 is SMNVEV (reference sequence). The chain employs TRBV27 and TRBJ2-7; the D call from TCRdb, TRBD2, cannot be confirmed without DNA. The specimen sequenced was blood. The sequence came from a human donor with ulcerative colitis or Crohn's disease, or a healthy co-twin of an affected twin (not recorded which). The CDR3 here is CASSFLPSLAGASWEQYF.